The rows below give T cell receptor beta chains drawn from one sample of a study of type 1 regulatory T cells. Via MiXCR, TCRdb re-called the reads, giving one row per CDR3 protein. The table records approximately 43,000 distinct CDR3 sequences, more than 9% of them present only once. These receptors have no known antigen. The specimen sequenced was cultured non-Tr1 T cells, either the whole culture or a sorted T cell fraction (not recorded which). The receptors were gathered from a human donor in good health. Both conserved end residues are part of each CDR3. The D gene is left open where the match is weak. Clone size, where shown, is once, few, many, or a class for clones that have expanded.

d_call	j_call	v_call	clone_size	cdr3_aa	cdr3_nt
TRBD2	TRBJ2-2	TRBV3-1	NA	CASSPSGTGTWELFF	TGTGCCAGCAGCCCGAGCGGGACGGGAACCTGGGAGCTGTTTTTT
NA	TRBJ2-1	TRBV12-3/TRBV12-4	few	CASSLSTLNEQFF	TGTGCCAGCAGTTTATCTACCCTCAATGAGCAGTTCTTC
TRBD2	TRBJ2-1	TRBV9	NA	CASSGGGSSYNEQFF	TGTGCCAGCAGCGGGGGCGGGAGCTCCTACAATGAGCAGTTCTTC
NA	TRBJ2-2	TRBV12-3/TRBV12-4	few	CASSFVPGELFF	TGTGCCAGCAGTTTCGTCCCCGGGGAGCTGTTTTTT
TRBD2	TRBJ2-7	TRBV27	NA	CASRRREFYEQYF	TGTGCCAGCAGGCGGCGGGAGTTCTACGAGCAGTACTTC
TRBD2	TRBJ2-1	TRBV10-3	NA	CAISDGTKGSNEQFF	TGTGCCATCAGTGATGGGACTAAGGGCTCCAATGAGCAGTTCTTC
NA	TRBJ2-6	TRBV6-5	NA	CASSYGGQASGANVLTF	TGTGCCAGCAGTTACGGGGGGCAGGCATCTGGGGCCAACGTCCTGACTTTC
TRBD1	TRBJ2-7	TRBV10-3	NA	CAITDGTGNDEQYF	TGTGCCATCACTGACGGGACAGGGAACGACGAGCAGTACTTC
TRBD1	TRBJ1-4	TRBV20-1	many	CSALTGEKLFF	TGCAGTGCTTTGACAGGGGAAAAACTGTTTTTT
TRBD2	TRBJ2-5	TRBV12-3/TRBV12-4	few	CASRPTSGRETQYF	TGTGCCAGCAGACCCACTAGCGGGAGAGAGACCCAGTACTTC
TRBD1	TRBJ1-5	TRBV27	NA	CASSSYRGQVKGNQPQHF	TGTGCCAGCAGTTCGTACAGGGGGCAAGTAAAAGGCAATCAGCCCCAGCATTTT